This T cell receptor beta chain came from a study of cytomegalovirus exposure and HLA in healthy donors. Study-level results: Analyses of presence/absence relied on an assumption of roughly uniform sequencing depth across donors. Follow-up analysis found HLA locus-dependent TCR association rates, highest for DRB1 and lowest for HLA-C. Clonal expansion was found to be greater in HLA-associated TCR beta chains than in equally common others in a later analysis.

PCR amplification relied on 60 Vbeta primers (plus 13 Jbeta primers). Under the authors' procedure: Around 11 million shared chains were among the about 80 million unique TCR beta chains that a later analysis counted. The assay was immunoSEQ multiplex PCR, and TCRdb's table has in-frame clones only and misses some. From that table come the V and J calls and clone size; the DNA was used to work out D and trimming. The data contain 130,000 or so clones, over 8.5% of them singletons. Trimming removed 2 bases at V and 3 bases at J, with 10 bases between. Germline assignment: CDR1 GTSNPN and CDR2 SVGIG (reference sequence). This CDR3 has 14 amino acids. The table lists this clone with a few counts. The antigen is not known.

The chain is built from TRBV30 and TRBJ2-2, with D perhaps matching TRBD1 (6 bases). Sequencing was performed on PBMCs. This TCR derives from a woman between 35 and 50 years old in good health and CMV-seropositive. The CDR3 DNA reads TGTGCCTGGAGTCCCAGGGGCTACACCGGGGAGCTGTTTTTT. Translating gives CAWSPRGYTGELFF.